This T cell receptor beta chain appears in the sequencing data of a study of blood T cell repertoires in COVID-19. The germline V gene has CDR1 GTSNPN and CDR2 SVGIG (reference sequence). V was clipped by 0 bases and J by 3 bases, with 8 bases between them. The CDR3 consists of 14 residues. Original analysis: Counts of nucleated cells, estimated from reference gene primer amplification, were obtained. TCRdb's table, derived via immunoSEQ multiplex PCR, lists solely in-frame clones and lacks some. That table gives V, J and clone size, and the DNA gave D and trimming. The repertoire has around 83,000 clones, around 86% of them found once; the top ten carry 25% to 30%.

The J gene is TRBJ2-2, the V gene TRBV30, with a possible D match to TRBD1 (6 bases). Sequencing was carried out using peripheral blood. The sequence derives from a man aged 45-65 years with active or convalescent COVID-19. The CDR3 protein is CAWSVRGYTGELFF. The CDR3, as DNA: TGTGCCTGGAGTGTGAGGGGGTACACCGGGGAGCTGTTTTTT.